Presented here are 12 T cell receptor beta chains from one specimen sequenced in a study of early T cells in non-severe SARS-CoV-2 infection. TCRdb reanalysed the 5' RACE reads using MiXCR and keeps one entry per CDR3 protein. The sample records 55,000 to 70,000 distinct CDR3 sequences, roughly 12% being singletons. What was sequenced was whole blood. The receptors were gathered from an adult who was a healthcare worker with PCR-confirmed SARS-CoV-2 infection or an uninfected control (not recorded which).

The V and J genes are TRBV6-1 and TRBJ1-2; 7 positions agree with TRBD1. This CDR3 is 12 amino acids long. J was trimmed by 3 bases and V by 9 bases; bases with no gene match: 4. The V gene's germline CDR1 is MNHNS and CDR2 SASEGT. The CDR3 is CASRGQHYGYTF. CDR3 in DNA: TGTGCCAGTCGGGGACAGCACTATGGCTACACCTTC.

CDR3 nucleotides: TGCAGCGCAGGACAGGGGGGTGGCTACACCTTC. It translates to CSAGQGGGYTF. The chain combines TRBV29-1 with TRBJ1-2; 10 bases match TRBD1. V shed 7 bases, J shed 7 bases, and the junction held 3 bases outside the gene matches. This CDR3 spans 11 amino acids. The V gene's germline CDR1 is SQVTM and CDR2 ANQGSEA.

This clonotype turned up a few times. The chain uses TRBV12-3 or TRBV12-4 and TRBJ2-3, with 13 positions matching TRBD2. The trim removed 6 bases at V and 0 bases at J, leaving 6 bases unmatched. The CDR3 is 17 residues long. The CDR3 nucleotides are TGTGCCAGCAGCACGACTAGCGGGGGGCACAGCACAGATACGCAGTATTTT. It is translated as CASSTTSGGHSTDTQYF.

This clonotype showed up many times. The V and J genes are TRBV20-1 and TRBJ1-1; 7 bases agree with TRBD1. This CDR3 has 15 residues. J gave up 1 base and V 4 bases, and 9 bases lay outside the gene matches. The germline CDR1 and CDR2 sequences are DFQATT and SNEGSKA (reference sequence). The CDR3 DNA reads as TGCAGTGCTAAACACGCCGGGACAGAGAACACTGAAGCTTTCTTT. It is translated as CSAKHAGTENTEAFF.

This clonotype appeared a few times. This chain links TRBV28 with TRBJ1-2; D is perhaps TRBD1 (5 bases). CDR3 size: 13 residues. The germline V gene has CDR1 MDHEN and CDR2 SYDVKM. V shed 7 bases and J shed 4 bases, with 13 bases lying between them. CDR3 sequence (DNA): TGTGCCAGCACGCAGGGACGGGGCTATGGCTACACCTTC. As protein: CASTQGRGYGYTF.

This clonotype was observed many times. The V gene is TRBV11-2, the J gene TRBJ2-7; unclear D gene. V was trimmed by 4 bases and J by 9 bases, leaving 16 bases between them. Germline CDR1 and CDR2: SGHAT and FQNNGV. The CDR3 is 13 residues long. The CDR3 is CASSSISAVGQYF. For the CDR3, the DNA is TGTGCCAGCAGCTCTATTTCTGCAGTGGGGCAGTACTTC.

This clonotype was observed at least ten times. V gene TRBV7-9 combines with J gene TRBJ1-5, with a possible D match to TRBD1 (5 bases). The CDR3 totals 13 residues. CDR1 is SEHNR, CDR2 FQNEAQ, per germline (reference sequence). Trimming left V 5 bases short and J 7 bases short, with 12 bases between. The chain's CDR3 is CASSPGYLQPQHF. CDR3 in DNA: TGTGCCAGCAGCCCAGGGTATTTACAGCCCCAGCATTTT.

The table lists this clonotype with a few counts. The chain is built from TRBV5-6 and TRBJ2-7, with D unresolved. This CDR3 spans 12 amino acids. Per the germline V gene, CDR1 is SGHDT and CDR2 is YYEEEE. Trimming took off 5 bases at V and 2 bases at J, with 8 bases between the two ends. CDR3 coding DNA: TGTGCCAGCAGTTCGAACCCCTACGAGCAGTACTTC. It yields the protein CASSSNPYEQYF. The full variable domain, in which reference TRBV5-6 and TRBJ2-7 provide the parts outside the CDR3, is DAGVTQSPTHLIKTRGQQVTLRCSPKSGHDTVSWYQQALGQGPQFIFQYYEEEERQRGNFPDRFSGHQFPNYSSELNVNALLLGDSALYLCASSSNPYEQYFGPGTRLTVT.

This clonotype came up a few times. This chain connects TRBV2 to TRBJ2-7; unclear D gene. CDR3 length: 12 residues. CDR1 and CDR2 from the germline V gene are SNHLY and FYNNEI. The V end was cut by 2 bases, the J end by 5 bases, with 7 bases between. This CDR3 is CASSERIDEQYF. The CDR3 bases are TGTGCCAGCAGTGAAAGGATTGACGAGCAGTACTTC.

This clonotype occurred many times. The rearrangement uses TRBV18 and TRBJ2-3; D perhaps matches TRBD2 (5 bases). The CDR3 runs 14 residues. Germline assignment: CDR1 KGHSH and CDR2 LQKENI. Trimming shortened V by 5 bases and J by 2 bases, and 11 bases separated the two germline ends. The CDR3 here is CASSAGLYTDTQYF. CDR3 sequence (DNA): TGTGCCAGCTCAGCCGGACTGTACACAGATACGCAGTATTTT. Combining the CDR3 with reference TRBV18 and TRBJ2-3 gives the whole variable domain NAGVMQNPRHLVRRRGQEARLRCSPMKGHSHVYWYRQLPEEGLKFMVYLQKENIIDESGMPKERFSAEFPKEGPSILRIQQVVRGDSAAYFCASSAGLYTDTQYFGPGTRLTVL.

V is TRBV28 and J is TRBJ2-3; D perhaps matches TRBD1 (6 bases). Germline V lookup: CDR1 MDHEN, CDR2 SYDVKM. The CDR3 is 13 residues long. V lost 2 bases and J lost 5, with 8 bases in between. The CDR3 bases are TGTGCCAGCAGTTTAATCAGGGGAGATACGCAGTATTTT. Amino acid sequence: CASSLIRGDTQYF. The entire variable domain, with the rest obtained from reference TRBV28 and TRBJ2-3, is as follows: DVKVTQSSRYLVKRTGEKVFLECVQDMDHENMFWYRQDPGLGLRLIYFSYDVKMKEKGDIPEGYSVSREKKERFSLILESASTNQTSMYLCASSLIRGDTQYFGPGTRLTVL.

The rearrangement links TRBV10-3 to TRBJ2-1, with 10 bases fitting TRBD2. Losses at the gene ends were 6 bases for V and 0 bases for J; bases not matched to a gene: 11. CDR3 length equals 18 residues. The germline CDR1 and CDR2 sequences are ENHRY and SYGVKD. CDR3 bases: TGTGCCATCAGAGGGCTAGCGGGAGCTACCAGCTCCTACAATGAGCAGTTCTTC. It is translated as CAIRGLAGATSSYNEQFF.